The clone carrying this TCR beta chain has more than one count but fewer than ten. It was nivolumab, ipilimumab, aspirin, low-dose cyclophosphamide and low-dose radiotherapy that donors received. With TRAV- and TRBV-specific primers, first-strand cDNA was made, covering the alpha and beta chains. TCR amplification used about 20 PCR cycles, a constant-region primer and a V-primer adapter. Each CDR3 protein is one row after TCRdb ran MiXCR on the reads. Of about 7,900 distinct CDR3 sequences in the sample, 60% to 70% were seen once. The data were taken from a study of low-dose radiotherapy and immunotherapy resistance in tumors. Study in general: Ipilimumab 1 mg/kg every six weeks, together with nivolumab 240 mg every two weeks, was given intravenously to patients. The 200 mg/m2 dose of intravenous cyclophosphamide was given every two weeks, one day before radiation and immunotherapy.

The V and J ends lost 0 bases and 1 base respectively, with 7 bases between them. The CDR3 runs 14 residues. The germline V gene encodes CDR1 SGHNT and CDR2 YYREEE (reference sequence). This TCR was recovered from a human donor with advanced metastatic prostate, ovarian, gallbladder or colorectal cancer (not recorded which). This table probably holds off-target reads from a library built for another chain. The V call is TRBV5-4, the J call TRBJ2-5; no clear D gene. The CDR3 is CASSLVLSQETQYF. The CDR3 DNA reads as TGTGCCAGCAGCTTGGTACTCAGCCAAGAGACCCAGTACTTC.